This T cell receptor beta chain emerged from a study of T-cell reconstitution after alpha-beta-depleted transplantation in children. Notes on the study in general: By about two months after transplant, alpha-beta T cells reportedly arose from several hundred graft clones that had expanded. Certain patients had high TCRbeta diversity at day 60, and it came from recipient T cells and thymic progenitors that survived. T-cell numbers and diversity one year post-transplant derived largely from freshly generated T cells.

CDR3 length: 13 residues. CDR1 is LNHNV and CDR2 is YYDKDF in the germline V gene (reference sequence). V dropped 9 bases and J dropped 10; count of bases not matched to a gene: 7. Unique molecular identifiers were used in preparing the TCRbeta library. Using its own MiXCR run on the PCR reads, TCRdb lists one record per CDR3 protein. The table includes around 960,000 distinct CDR3 sequences, around 30% detected once. This clonotype was seen only a few times. The antigen remains undetermined. Sequencing used PBMCs, mostly from graft donor cells, obtained 360 days after TCRalphabeta/CD19-depleted stem cell transplant. The receptor's source is a boy under two years old who had a stem cell transplant for SCID, so the T cells may come from the graft donor. This chain uses TRBV15 with TRBJ1-6; 9 bases match TRBD1. Here the CDR3 reads CATRDRGKSPLHF. In nucleotides, the CDR3 is TGTGCCACGAGAGACAGGGGGAAATCACCCCTCCACTTT.